This is a list of T cell receptor beta chains from one sample in a study of CD8+ T cells in alopecia areata. Clones were sequenced by immunoSEQ multiplex PCR, and TCRdb holds only the in-frame ones, with some missing. The sample contains 150,000 to 200,000 clones, approximately 59% of which appear only once. The sample was CD4+ T cells sorted from blood, taken at week 0. All receptors derive from a human donor with alopecia areata. CDR3s include the opening cysteine and the closing phenylalanine or tryptophan. The D gene is left open where the match is weak. For some rows the clone size is stated as once, few or many, or as a class when expanded; others skip it.

v_gene	abundance	j_gene	d_gene	CDR3nt	CDR3aa
TRBV14	few	TRBJ2-7	TRBD1	TGTGCCAGCAGCTTGACAGGGGCGCCCGGGAAGCAGTACTTC	CASSLTGAPGKQYF
TRBV14	.	TRBJ1-1	.	TGTGCCAGCAGCCGATCACCCCGGATGGACACTGAAGCTTTCTTT	CASSRSPRMDTEAFF
TRBV5-1	.	TRBJ1-4	.	TGCGCCAGCAGCTCATGGGGGGATAATGAAAAACTGTTTTTT	CASSSWGDNEKLFF
TRBV5-1	.	TRBJ2-1	.	TGCGCCAGCAGCTTGTTCCCCCAGGAATACAATGAGCAGTTCTTC	CASSLFPQEYNEQFF
TRBV5-6	.	TRBJ2-3	.	TGTGCCAGCAGCTTGTTGGAGGATACGCAGTATTTT	CASSLLEDTQYF
TRBV30	.	TRBJ1-2	.	TGTGCCTGGAGGAGGCCCAGCAGGGATACTGGCTACACCTTC	CAWRRPSRDTGYTF
TRBV7-9	.	TRBJ1-1	.	.	CASSLVGGGTFF
TRBV18	.	TRBJ2-7	.	TGTGCCAGCTCACCCGGAGCAGACATCTACGAGCAGTACTTC	CASSPGADIYEQYF
TRBV5-6	.	TRBJ1-5	TRBD1	TGTGCCAGCAGCGCCCGACAGGGCTGGCCCCAGCATTTT	CASSARQGWPQHF
TRBV30	.	TRBJ1-1	.	TGTGCCTGGGACGCCGGACAGATGAACACTGAAGCTTTCTTT	CAWDAGQMNTEAFF
TRBV30	.	TRBJ1-2	TRBD1	TGTGCCTGGAACCGGGACAGGGGTGGCTACACCTTC	CAWNRDRGGYTF
TRBV14	few	TRBJ2-5	.	TGTGCCAGCAGCCAAGGATGGGTCGGAGAGACCCAGTACTTC	CASSQGWVGETQYF
TRBV7-7	.	TRBJ2-1	.	TGTGCCAGCAGCCTAGGACGGACACACAATGAGCAGTTCTTC	CASSLGRTHNEQFF
TRBV2	once	TRBJ1-5	.	TGTGCCAGCAGTGATAGTGGGAGCAATCAGCCCCAGCATTTT	CASSDSGSNQPQHF
TRBV30	.	TRBJ1-1	TRBD1	TGTGCCTGGAGTGTAGGACAGGGAAAAGCTTTCTTT	CAWSVGQGKAFF
TRBV30	few	TRBJ2-1	.	TGTGCCTGGGCCGACAGCGCCAACTACAATGAGCAGTTCTTC	CAWADSANYNEQFF
TRBV10-3	.	TRBJ1-1	.	TGTGCCACCCTCCCGGGACACTTGAACACTGAAGCTTTCTTT	CATLPGHLNTEAFF
TRBV5-1	.	TRBJ2-2	TRBD1	TGCGCCAGCAGCTCCCTGACGACAGGGACCGGGGAGCTGTTTTTT	CASSSLTTGTGELFF
TRBV2	once	TRBJ1-1	.	TGTGCCAGCAGTGGACAAAAGAACACTGAAGCTTTCTTT	CASSGQKNTEAFF
TRBV7-2	.	TRBJ1-2	.	TGTGCCAGCAGCTCCCGGGACGTCGGATATGGCTACACCTTC	CASSSRDVGYGYTF
TRBV10-3	many	TRBJ1-4	.	TGTGCCATCAGTGAGGACATCGCGGGGGAAAAACTGTTTTTT	CAISEDIAGEKLFF
TRBV30	.	TRBJ1-2	.	TGTGCCTGGAGTGGCAACAGGGAATATAGCTATGGCTACACCTTC	CAWSGNREYSYGYTF
TRBV4-1	few	TRBJ1-6	.	TGCGCCAGCAGCCAAGACCCCGCAGGGGCCTCACCCCTCCACTTT	CASSQDPAGASPLHF
TRBV11-2	few	TRBJ2-3	.	TGTGCCAGCAGCGGGGGCAGGGGACGCACAGATACGCAGTATTTT	CASSGGRGRTDTQYF
TRBV19	.	TRBJ2-3	.	TGTGCCAGTAGTATGGCGGGATCGCTTCACACAGATACGCAGTATTTT	CASSMAGSLHTDTQYF
TRBV4-1	.	TRBJ2-1	TRBD2	TGCGCCAGCAGCCAAGACCTAGGACTAGCGGGGGCCTCCTACAATGAGCAGTTCTTC	CASSQDLGLAGASYNEQFF
TRBV30	few	TRBJ2-2	.	TGTGCCTGGAGTGTCGGGGACGCCGGGGAGCTGTTTTTT	CAWSVGDAGELFF
TRBV2	.	TRBJ2-2	TRBD2	TGTGCCAGCAGTAACGGGGGGAAAAGCACCGGGGAGCTGTTTTTT	CASSNGGKSTGELFF
TRBV6-5	.	TRBJ1-4	TRBD1	TGTGCCAGCAGTTCTGGGACAGGTCTGGAAAAACTGTTTTTT	CASSSGTGLEKLFF
TRBV10-3	.	TRBJ2-7	TRBD2	TGTGCCGGCTCCGGGGGGAATGAGCAGTACTTC	CAGSGGNEQYF
TRBV29-1	few	TRBJ1-1	.	TGCAGCGTCCTCAGGGGAGCAGTGGGGAGGAACACTGAAGCTTTCTTT	CSVLRGAVGRNTEAFF
TRBV25-1	.	TRBJ1-5	.	TGTGCCAGCAGTGAATTTGGGCAGGGGCTAGATCAGCCCCAGCATTTT	CASSEFGQGLDQPQHF
TRBV2	.	TRBJ2-7	.	TGTGCCAGCACGGCCGATAGCTCCTACGAGCAGTACTTC	CASTADSSYEQYF
TRBV29-1	.	TRBJ2-5	.	TGCAGCGTCAGGGACGTCTTCACGGAGACCCAGTACTTC	CSVRDVFTETQYF
TRBV5-4	.	TRBJ1-1	.	TGTGCCAGCAGCTTGGCCAAGGGGTCCGGCACTGAAGCTTTCTTT	CASSLAKGSGTEAFF
TRBV29-1	.	TRBJ1-2	.	TGCAGCGTCTATGAGGGAGTAGACTATGGCTACACCTTC	CSVYEGVDYGYTF
TRBV5-5	few	TRBJ1-5	.	TGTGCCAGCAGCCAGATTGGGGGCAGCAATCAGCCCCAGCATTTT	CASSQIGGSNQPQHF
TRBV5-6	once	TRBJ2-4	TRBD1	TGTGCCAGCAGCTTCATGGGGACAGGGGGCCTCAAAAACATTCAGTACTTC	CASSFMGTGGLKNIQYF
TRBV6-5	few	TRBJ1-6	.	TGTGCCAGCAGTTCGAGGGGATCACCCCTCCACTTT	CASSSRGSPLHF
TRBV12-2	few	TRBJ2-5	.	TGTGCAAGTCGCTTTTGCTGGGGCCGCCAAGAGACCCAGTACTTC	CASRFCWGRQETQYF
TRBV25-1	.	TRBJ2-5	.	TGTGCCAGCAGTGCCCGACAGGGATGGGGGGCCCAGTACTTC	CASSARQGWGAQYF
TRBV15	few	TRBJ2-3	.	TGTGCCACCAGCAGAGAAGGATGGTCAGATACGCAGTATTTT	CATSREGWSDTQYF
TRBV6-7	.	TRBJ2-7	.	TGTGCCAGCAGTTTGCCGGAAAGATACGAGCAGTACTTC	CASSLPERYEQYF
TRBV29-1	.	TRBJ2-7	.	TGCAGCGTTGGGCTTGGTCAGGGGTCCGTTGGATACGAGCAGTACTTC	CSVGLGQGSVGYEQYF
TRBV5-1	few	TRBJ2-7	.	TGCGCCAGCAGCTTGGAATCCTTCCCCTCACCAGCCCACGAGCAGTACTTC	CASSLESFPSPAHEQYF
TRBV7-9	many	TRBJ1-6	TRBD1	TGTGCCAGCAGCTCTCGGACAGGGATGGGTTCACCCCTCCACTTT	CASSSRTGMGSPLHF